Presented here are 10 T cell receptor beta chains from one specimen sequenced in a study of T cell changes during pregnancy in multiple sclerosis (dated by TCRdb to the late 2010s). The library came from the immunoSEQ multiplex PCR assay. The table was pulled from immuneACCESS by TCRdb, which kept in-frame rearrangements only. Such tables lose some clones; where checked, under half of the loss comes from unresolved V genes, and the rest has no known cause. Within this sample are roughly 90,000 clones, with 85% to 95% of them counted one time only. The top ten clones comprise 3.5% to 4.5% of the sample. Sequencing used peripheral blood, obtained in the first trimester of pregnancy. These receptors originate from a female donor with multiple sclerosis, enrolled in a pregnancy study.

This chain joins TRBV5-1 and TRBJ2-1; no reliable D call. The CDR3 runs to 14 residues. Germline assignment: CDR1 SGHRS and CDR2 YFSETQ. V lost 2 bases and J 0 bases, leaving 6 bases between the germline ends. CDR3 sequence: CASSFQFSYNEQFF. For the CDR3, the DNA is TGCGCCAGCAGCTTTCAATTCTCCTACAATGAGCAGTTCTTC.

The chain employs TRBV7-2 and TRBJ1-5, with D perhaps matching TRBD1 (5 bases). Looked up from germline, CDR1 is SGHTA and CDR2 is FQGNSA. This CDR3 is built from 15 residues. V was pared by 5 bases and J by 2 bases, with 13 bases between. CDR3 sequence (DNA): TGTGCCAGCAGCCGTCCTGTAGGGGGCAATCAGCCCCAGCATTTT. Translating it yields CASSRPVGGNQPQHF.

The rearrangement links TRBV7-9 to TRBJ1-2; TRBD1 matches 9 bases. Germline CDR1 SEHNR, CDR2 FQNEAQ (reference sequence). V lost 5 bases to trimming and J lost 7 bases; unmatched junction nucleotides: 20. This CDR3 spans 18 amino acids. CDR3 loop: CASSRGPGQGVVVGGYTF. Written as DNA, the CDR3 is TGTGCCAGCAGCAGAGGTCCGGGACAGGGAGTGGTCGTTGGTGGCTACACCTTC.

This CDR3 reads CASRNRDTNSRQPQHF. The CDR3 nucleotides are TGTGCCAGCAGAAACCGGGACACTAATAGCAGGCAGCCCCAGCATTTT. This chain connects TRBV27 to TRBJ1-5; possibly TRBD1 for D (6 bases). V was clipped by 6 bases and J by 7 bases, with 22 bases between them. In germline, CDR1 is MNHEY, CDR2 SMNVEV (reference sequence). The CDR3 totals 16 residues.

V and J are TRBV4-1 and TRBJ2-2; the D gene is possibly TRBD1 (6 bases). V lost 3 bases and J lost 8, with 19 bases in between. The CDR3 loop spans 16 amino acids. Germline V gene data show CDR1 as MGHRA and CDR2 as YSYEKL. The CDR3 here is CASSHSGAILGGELFF. The DNA for the CDR3 is TGCGCCAGCAGCCACTCAGGGGCGATTTTAGGAGGGGAGCTGTTTTTT.

This rearrangement joins TRBV5-1 to TRBJ1-3, with TRBD1 as a possible D gene (6 bases). The CDR3 runs to 15 residues. The ends were cut back, 4 bases at V and 3 bases at J, with 14 bases in the middle. Germline CDR1 is SGHRS and CDR2 is YFSETQ. The CDR3 region is CASSPRGGGGNTIYF. The CDR3 DNA follows: TGCGCCAGCAGCCCGAGGGGGGGCGGTGGAAACACCATATATTTT. The full variable domain, rest sourced from reference TRBV5-1 and TRBJ1-3, is KAGVTQTPRYLIKTRGQQVTLSCSPISGHRSVSWYQQTPGQGLQFLFEYFSETQRNKGNFPGRFSGRQFSNSRSEMNVSTLELGDSALYLCASSPRGGGGNTIYFGEGSWLTVV.

The chain combines TRBV27 with TRBJ1-2, with 12 bases identical to TRBD1. Germline V gene sequence: CDR1 MNHEY, CDR2 SMNVEV (reference sequence). The CDR3 length is 16 residues. With 2 bases clipped from V and 6 bases from J, the junction kept 7 bases outside the gene matches. The CDR3 spells CASSLLSGTGGHGYTF. The CDR3 nucleotides read TGTGCCAGCAGTTTACTCTCCGGGACAGGGGGCCATGGCTACACCTTC.

This clone came up once. V usage is TRBV7-8 and J usage is TRBJ1-1; TRBD1 matches 8 bases. Germline trimming cut 4 bases from V and 7 bases from J; bases unmatched to any gene: 11. The CDR3 is 15 amino acids. Germline V gene data show CDR1 as SGHVS and CDR2 as FQNEAQ. Written as DNA, the CDR3 is TGTGCCAGCAGCTCACCAGGGGGCATCCAGGGTGAAGCTTTCTTT. It specifies CASSSPGGIQGEAFF.

The chain joins TRBV7-9 to TRBJ1-4; D is ambiguous. Trimming shortened V by 8 bases and J by 12 bases, and 10 bases separated the two germline ends. Germline V gene lookup returns CDR1 SEHNR and CDR2 FQNEAQ (reference sequence). The CDR3 covers 10 residues. The CDR3 coding sequence is TGTGCCAGCGGAGGAGTAGAACTGTTTTTT. It encodes CASGGVELFF.

The rearrangement links TRBV27 to TRBJ2-5; 9 nucleotides line up with TRBD2. The CDR3 consists of 18 residues. Germline assignment: CDR1 MNHEY and CDR2 SMNVEV (reference sequence). V was clipped by 2 bases and J by 5 bases; unmatched bases: 15. CDR3 region: CASSLNGLARFGRETQYF. CDR3 nucleotide sequence: TGTGCCAGCAGTTTAAACGGACTAGCGCGTTTCGGTCGGGAGACCCAGTACTTC.